Listed here are 30 T cell receptor beta chains from one sample, sequenced in a study of radiotherapy plus CTLA-4 blockade in lung cancer. Assay used: immunoSEQ multiplex PCR; TCRdb lists only in-frame clones, some missing. The repertoire consists of about 100,000 clones, with roughly 80% occurring once and the leading ten covering 0.65% to 0.9%. The specimen comprised peripheral blood, sampled from a patient treated with radiotherapy plus ipilimumab. Receptor source: a human donor with non-small cell lung cancer who had stable disease on radiotherapy plus ipilimumab.

The rearrangement joins TRBV7-9 to TRBJ1-2; no clear D. The V end lost 10 bases, the J end lost 4 bases, and 19 bases lay between the germline ends. The CDR3 consists of 14 residues. Germline CDR1 reads SEHNR; CDR2 reads FQNEAQ (reference sequence). This CDR3 is CATGRAIITYGYTF. The CDR3, as DNA: TGTGCCACGGGCCGGGCGATTATCACCTATGGCTACACCTTC. Full variable domain (missing parts from reference TRBV7-9 and TRBJ1-2): DTGVSQNPRHKITKRGQNVTFRCDPISEHNRLYWYRQTLGQGPEFLTYFQNEAQLEKSRLLSDRFSAERPKGSFSTLEIQRTEQGDSAMYLCATGRAIITYGYTFGSGTRLTVV.

The rearrangement joins TRBV18 to TRBJ1-1; TRBD1 matches 7 bases. The germline V gene encodes CDR1 KGHSH and CDR2 LQKENI. The J segment lost 8 bases and the V segment lost 2 bases, leaving 11 bases of the junction unmatched. The CDR3 is made up of 15 amino acids. The DNA for the CDR3 is TGTGCCAGCTCACCATTCAGGGGGGCCGCACTCGAAGCTTTCTTT. Translation: CASSPFRGAALEAFF.

This chain connects TRBV2 to TRBJ2-1, with TRBD2 matching over 7 bases. Germline CDR1 and CDR2: SNHLY and FYNNEI. V lost 1 base to trimming and J lost 6 bases; unmatched junction nucleotides: 3. This CDR3 contains 14 residues. CDR3 coding DNA: TGTGCCAGCAGTGAAGGCGGGGGAATCAATGAGCAGTTCTTC. This gives the protein CASSEGGGINEQFF.

The V call is TRBV28, the J call TRBJ1-2; the D gene is possibly TRBD1 (6 bases). Trimming shortened V by 4 bases and J by 2 bases, and 14 bases separated the two germline ends. The CDR3 contains 15 residues. From germline, CDR1 is MDHEN and CDR2 SYDVKM. This CDR3 reads CASSSPTGVNYGYTF. Here the CDR3 DNA reads TGTGCCAGCAGTTCGCCGACAGGCGTAAACTATGGCTACACCTTC.

CDR3: CASSLRTNIEQFF. The DNA of the CDR3 is TGTGCCAGCAGCTTAAGGACTAACATCGAGCAGTTCTTC. The chain links TRBV7-6 to TRBJ2-1, with D tentatively TRBD2 (6 bases). This CDR3 spans 13 amino acids. From germline, CDR1 is SGHVS and CDR2 FNYEAQ. The germline V and J ends were trimmed by 2 bases and 10 bases, with 12 bases remaining between them.

The chain links TRBV2 to TRBJ1-4, with D perhaps TRBD1 (5 bases). This CDR3 is built from 13 residues. Germline CDR1 reads SNHLY; CDR2 reads FYNNEI. The V end lost 7 bases, the J end lost 7 bases, and 13 bases lay between the germline ends. In nucleotides, the CDR3 is TGTGCCAGCATCTTTCAGGGCGGTGAAAAACTGTTTTTT. It specifies CASIFQGGEKLFF.

The V and J genes are TRBV27 and TRBJ2-2; possibly TRBD1 for D (6 bases). The CDR3 extends over 14 amino acids. The V gene's germline CDR1 is MNHEY and CDR2 SMNVEV (reference sequence). Trimming removed 4 bases from V and 3 bases from J, with 9 bases in between. CDR3 sequence (DNA): TGTGCCAGCAGTTCACAGGGTTACACCGGGGAGCTGTTTTTT. It is translated as CASSSQGYTGELFF.

This rearrangement joins TRBV30 to TRBJ1-1, with D possibly being TRBD1 (5 bases). This CDR3 is 15 amino acids long. Germline V CDR1 and CDR2: GTSNPN, SVGIG (reference sequence). V was pared by 0 bases and J by 1 base, with 12 bases between. The DNA of the CDR3 is TGTGCCTGGAGTGTACTCGGGGGAAGGAACACTGAAGCTTTCTTT. Translating gives CAWSVLGGRNTEAFF. Combining the CDR3 with reference TRBV30 and TRBJ1-1 gives the whole variable domain SQTIHQWPATLVQPVGSPLSLECTVEGTSNPNLYWYRQAAGRGLQLLFYSVGIGQISSEVPQNLSASRPQDRQFILSSKKLLLSDSGFYLCAWSVLGGRNTEAFFGQGTRLTVV.

This sequence joins TRBV2 and TRBJ1-3; 9 bases are shared with TRBD1. This CDR3 spans 17 amino acids. Trimming took 5 bases from V and 8 from J; bases not matched to a gene: 16. The germline gives CDR1 SNHLY, CDR2 FYNNEI. Written as DNA, the CDR3 is TGTGCCAGCAGTTTGCACAGGGGGCAGGAAAGGGCGGACACCATATATTTT. Its protein is CASSLHRGQERADTIYF.

This chain connects TRBV30 to TRBJ1-6; D may be TRBD1 (5 bases). CDR3 length: 13 residues. The germline V gene encodes CDR1 GTSNPN and CDR2 SVGIG (reference sequence). The V and J ends lost 4 bases and 10 bases respectively, with 14 bases between them. For the CDR3, the DNA is TGTGCCTGGACCCCCGGAGGGGTCTCACCCCTCCACTTT. Residues: CAWTPGGVSPLHF.

Only one count was recorded for this clone. V is TRBV30 and J is TRBJ1-4; the D is unclear. CDR3 length: 12 residues. Trimming took off 4 bases at V and 5 bases at J, with 8 bases between the two ends. CDR1 and CDR2 (germline): GTSNPN, SVGIG (reference sequence). CDR3 bases: TGTGCCTGGAACAGCGCAAATGAAAAACTGTTTTTT. Its protein product is CAWNSANEKLFF.

This clone showed up just once. The chain carries TRBV11-1 and TRBJ1-1; D unclear. The CDR3 sequence is 15 residues long. Germline V gene data show CDR1 as SGHAT and CDR2 as FQDESV (reference sequence). The ends were cut back, 1 base at V and 1 base at J, with 10 bases in the middle. DNA for the CDR3: TGTGCCAGCAGCTTAGGTCGGGGAACGAACACTGAAGCTTTCTTT. The encoded protein is CASSLGRGTNTEAFF.

This chain connects TRBV6-1 to TRBJ2-4; D uncertain. The CDR3 contains 14 residues. Germline CDR1 is MNHNS and CDR2 is SASEGT. V was trimmed by 3 bases and J by 3 bases, leaving 9 bases between them. Written as DNA, the CDR3 is TGTGCCAGCAGTGATTTAGCCCGCAAAAACATTCAGTACTTC. Its translation is CASSDLARKNIQYF.

The count of this clone is one. The chain combines TRBV30 with TRBJ1-2, with D maybe TRBD1 (6 bases). The CDR3 length is 12 residues. Germline CDR1 is GTSNPN and CDR2 is SVGIG (reference sequence). The V end lost 5 bases, the J end lost 4 bases, and 11 bases lay between the germline ends. The CDR3: CAWYGQSYGYTF. The DNA for the CDR3 is TGTGCCTGGTATGGACAGTCCTATGGCTACACCTTC.

V gene TRBV7-3 combines with J gene TRBJ1-3; 9 bases align to TRBD1. The germline V gene encodes CDR1 SGHTA and CDR2 FQGTGA. This CDR3 contains 16 residues. With V trimmed by 2 bases and J by 6 bases, 8 bases remained unmatched. CDR3 loop: CASSLGDRVRENTIYF. As DNA, the CDR3 is TGTGCCAGCAGCTTAGGGGACAGGGTGAGGGAAAACACCATATATTTT.

This chain connects TRBV10-2 to TRBJ2-7, with TRBD2 matching over 12 bases. CDR1 and CDR2 from the germline V gene are WSHSY and SAAADI. CDR3 length: 18 amino acids. V gave up 2 bases and J gave up 3 bases; unmatched junction bases: 11. This CDR3 is CASSEASGRAMGLYEQYF. For the CDR3, the DNA is TGCGCCAGCAGTGAGGCTAGCGGGAGGGCCATGGGTCTCTACGAGCAGTACTTC.

The rearrangement joins TRBV28 to TRBJ1-4; D unclear. V lost 6 bases and J lost 12, with 11 bases in between. The CDR3 is 11 amino acids. Per the germline V gene, CDR1 is MDHEN and CDR2 is SYDVKM. This CDR3 is CASRRGTELFF. In DNA form, the CDR3 reads TGTGCCAGCAGACGGGGAACGGAACTGTTTTTT.

This chain links TRBV10-3 with TRBJ1-1, with D possibly matching TRBD1 (5 bases). The CDR3 sequence is 13 residues long. CDR1 is ENHRY and CDR2 is SYGVKD in the germline V gene. The V end lost 6 bases, the J end lost 1 base, and 9 bases lay between the germline ends. The CDR3 loop reads CAISGGANTEAFF. The CDR3 DNA follows: TGTGCCATCAGCGGAGGGGCGAACACTGAAGCTTTCTTT.

The chain recombines TRBV28 with TRBJ1-2; 7 bases match TRBD1. The germline gives CDR1 MDHEN, CDR2 SYDVKM. The CDR3 spans 15 residues. V lost 5 bases and J lost 5; bases outside the gene matches: 11. This chain's CDR3 is CASSAYPGQTYGYTF. Written as DNA, the CDR3 is TGTGCCAGCAGTGCGTACCCGGGACAGACGTATGGCTACACCTTC.

This chain joins TRBV7-9 and TRBJ2-7; 8 bases align to TRBD2. CDR1 and CDR2 from the germline V gene are SEHNR and FQNEAQ (reference sequence). V shed 2 bases, J shed 6 bases, and the junction held 9 bases outside the gene matches. The CDR3 contains 15 residues. The CDR3 reads CASSLSGSGVSEQYF. The CDR3 nucleotides are TGTGCCAGCAGCTTAAGTGGTAGCGGGGTTAGCGAGCAGTACTTC.

The V and J genes are TRBV19 and TRBJ1-3, with a tentative D call TRBD1 (5 bases). There are 14 residues in the CDR3. Germline CDR1 is LNHDA and CDR2 is SQIVND (reference sequence). V lost 6 bases, J lost 0 bases, and 9 bases lay in between. In nucleotides, the CDR3 is TGTGCCAGTAGAGGGGCTAACTCTGGAAACACCATATATTTT. This gives the protein CASRGANSGNTIYF.

This chain connects TRBV11-1 to TRBJ2-7, with D hard to call. Germline V lookup: CDR1 SGHAT, CDR2 FQDESV (reference sequence). V gave up 1 base and J gave up 2 bases, with 12 bases separating them. The CDR3 length is 15 residues. The CDR3, as DNA: TGTGCCAGCAGCTTAGTTGCGACGAAGCCCTACGAGCAGTACTTC. It codes for CASSLVATKPYEQYF.

The chain combines TRBV10-2 with TRBJ2-5; 14 nucleotides agree with TRBD2. CDR1 and CDR2 (germline): WSHSY, SAAADI. The CDR3 totals 16 residues. The ends lost 6 bases at V and 4 bases at J; junction bases unmatched: 7. For the CDR3, the DNA is TGCGCCAGCAGCTTGGGACTAGCGGGAGTAGGAGAGACCCAGTACTTC. Translated, it gives CASSLGLAGVGETQYF.

This rearrangement joins TRBV4-1 to TRBJ2-4; a weak D match, TRBD2 (5 bases). Germline lookup yields CDR1 MGHRA and CDR2 YSYEKL. The CDR3 has 13 amino acids. Trimming pared 6 bases from V and 0 bases from J, leaving 6 bases between. This CDR3 reads CASRGLAKNIQYF. The CDR3, as DNA: TGCGCCAGCAGAGGACTAGCCAAAAACATTCAGTACTTC.

The chain has TRBV5-4 and TRBJ2-1, with TRBD2 matching 12 bases. V shed 4 bases, J shed 10 bases, and the junction held 9 bases outside the gene matches. Germline lookup yields CDR1 SGHNT and CDR2 YYREEE (reference sequence). This CDR3 contains 15 residues. CDR3 region: CASSQASGGAREQFF. DNA for the CDR3: TGTGCCAGCAGCCAAGCTAGCGGGGGGGCCAGGGAGCAGTTCTTC.

This clone was detected only a few times. V and J are TRBV19 and TRBJ2-7, with 7 bases that match TRBD2. The CDR3 totals 14 residues. J lost 3 bases, V lost 1 base, and 3 bases had no gene match. Per germline, CDR1 LNHDA and CDR2 SQIVND (reference sequence). CDR3 sequence (DNA): TGTGCCAGTAGTATAGGTGGCGGGGGCTACGAGCAGTACTTC. Protein sequence: CASSIGGGGYEQYF.

CDR3 sequence reads: CASTLLTQGSEQFF. The CDR3 DNA follows: TGTGCCAGCACCCTATTAACTCAGGGGTCTGAGCAGTTCTTC. The chain has TRBV2 and TRBJ2-1; D might be TRBD1 (6 bases). This CDR3 region has 14 residues. Germline CDR1 is SNHLY and CDR2 is FYNNEI. V was shortened by 7 bases and J by 9 bases, with 19 bases between the two germline ends.

The chain carries TRBV30 and TRBJ2-3; D call uncertain. Germline V gene data show CDR1 as GTSNPN and CDR2 as SVGIG (reference sequence). This CDR3 region has 11 residues. V lost 7 bases to trimming and J lost 1 base, with 6 bases between them. CDR3: CASSRTDTQYF. CDR3 DNA sequence: TGTGCCTCCTCACGCACAGATACGCAGTATTTT.

This rearrangement joins TRBV29-1 to TRBJ2-5; 8 nucleotides match TRBD2. V lost 7 bases, J lost 4 bases, and 14 bases stayed unmatched. This CDR3 is built from 15 residues. The germline CDR1 and CDR2 sequences are SQVTM and ANQGSEA. CDR3 DNA sequence: TGCAGCGGAACACTTGGACTAGCCGCTAGAGAGACCCAGTACTTC. Residues: CSGTLGLAARETQYF.

The V call is TRBV7-6, the J call TRBJ2-5, with D perhaps matching TRBD2 (6 bases). Germline CDR1 and CDR2: SGHVS and FNYEAQ. CDR3 length: 15 residues. V shed 5 bases and J shed 2 bases, with 15 bases lying between them. This CDR3 is CASSAGHGGQETQYF. CDR3 coding DNA: TGTGCCAGCAGCGCAGGACATGGGGGGCAAGAGACCCAGTACTTC.